This T cell receptor beta chain was sequenced in a study of shared clonotypes between healthy human individuals. Of note for this clone: Its cognate antigen is unknown.

Findings of the study overall: Although depth was large, rarefaction showed that sequencing of the sorted subsets was incomplete. Non-shared clonotypes had lower generation probabilities than clonotypes shared by all four sorted-subset donors.

The V gene lost 5 bases and the J gene lost 1 base, with 19 bases spanning the gap. Germline V CDR1 and CDR2: SGHNT, YENEEA. The CDR3 loop spans 17 amino acids. Sequenced by immunoSEQ multiplex PCR; TCRdb stores in-frame clones only, minus some. Found here are 2 million to 2.5 million clones, about 95% of them singletons; the top ten hold 0.13%. Sequencing was performed on naive CD4+ T cells sorted from blood. Sample subset: CD45RA+ positively selected. This TCR came from a man younger than 30 in good health. The rearrangement joins TRBV11-3 to TRBJ2-3; D possibly corresponds to TRBD2 (6 bases). CDR3 sequence (DNA): TGTGCCAGCAGCCCCGGGAGATGGAGGGGTGGCACAGATACGCAGTATTTT. This codes for CASSPGRWRGGTDTQYF. Combining the CDR3 with reference TRBV11-3 and TRBJ2-3 gives the whole variable domain EAGVVQSPRYKIIEKKQPVAFWCNPISGHNTLYWYLQNLGQGPELLIRYENEEAVDDSQLPKDRFSAERLKGVDSTLKIQPAELGDSAVYLCASSPGRWRGGTDTQYFGPGTRLTVL.